The text below deals with one TCR beta chain. These data come from a study of blood T cell repertoires in COVID-19. Study-wide context: Sites across the United States, Italy and Spain contributed samples from acute and convalescent COVID-19. From T cells, B-cell-depleted T cells, or PBMCs came the material, which was cDNA or gDNA.

Study processing details: Amplification with reference gene primers provided the estimates of nucleated cell counts. Sequencing was performed with immunoSEQ multiplex PCR; in TCRdb, only in-frame clones are kept and a portion is missing. The D gene and trimming were derived from the DNA, and the V and J assignments and clone size from that table. The sample shows tens of thousands of clones, around 80% of them seen only once. Looked up from germline, CDR1 is LGHDT and CDR2 is YNNKEL (reference sequence). The J segment lost 2 bases and the V segment lost 5 bases, leaving 5 bases of the junction unmatched. The CDR3 contains 15 residues.

Sample: peripheral blood. This TCR was sampled from a man in his fifties with active or convalescent COVID-19. V and J are TRBV3-1 (or the pseudogene TRBV3-2) and TRBJ1-2, with 10 bases aligning to TRBD1. CDR3 sequence (DNA): TGTGCCAGCAGCTCGACAGGGGGCAGGAACTATGGCTACACCTTC. Residues: CASSSTGGRNYGYTF.